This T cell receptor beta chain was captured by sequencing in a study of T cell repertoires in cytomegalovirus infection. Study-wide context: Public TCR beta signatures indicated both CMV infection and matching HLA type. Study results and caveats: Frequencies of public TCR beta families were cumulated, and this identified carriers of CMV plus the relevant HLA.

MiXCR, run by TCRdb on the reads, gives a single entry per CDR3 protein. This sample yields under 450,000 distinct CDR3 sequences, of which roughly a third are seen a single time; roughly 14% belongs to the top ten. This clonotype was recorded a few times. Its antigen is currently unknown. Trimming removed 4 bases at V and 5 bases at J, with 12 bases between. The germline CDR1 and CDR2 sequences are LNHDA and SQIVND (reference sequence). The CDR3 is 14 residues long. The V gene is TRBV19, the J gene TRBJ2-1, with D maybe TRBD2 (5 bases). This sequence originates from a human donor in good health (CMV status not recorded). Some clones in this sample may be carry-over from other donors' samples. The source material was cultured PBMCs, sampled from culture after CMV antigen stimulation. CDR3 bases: TGTGCCAGTAGTACCGGACTGGTGAACAATGAGCAGTTCTTC. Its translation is CASSTGLVNNEQFF.